This T cell receptor (beta chain) was obtained from a study of blood T cell repertoires in COVID-19. Study-wide background: COVID-19 samples from acute and convalescent phases originated in the United States, Italy and Spain.

V was shortened by 5 bases and J by 4 bases, with 12 bases between the two germline ends. The germline V gene has CDR1 SGHVS and CDR2 FNYEAQ. The CDR3 has 15 residues. Authors' methods: Amplification with reference gene primers provided the estimates of nucleated cell counts. TCRdb's copy holds only in-frame clones and misses some; the assay was immunoSEQ multiplex PCR. V and J calls and clone size are given by that table; D and trimming were obtained from the DNA. Counted here are hundreds of thousands of clones, roughly 87% occurring once; the ten biggest clones make up more than 8.5%. Participants spanned ages roughly 18 to 95 years and resided in 20 to 30 US areas. Two consecutive negative NP/OP PCR tests, clearance, or resolved symptoms defined Cohort 3 recovery.

Sequences were obtained from PBMCs or T cells enriched from blood (not recorded which). The receptor was isolated from a woman aged 18-29 years who had recovered from COVID-19. The V call is TRBV7-6, the J call TRBJ2-6; weak D call: TRBD1 (5 bases). The CDR3 DNA follows: TGTGCCAGCAGCGTAGGGGCAACCGGGGCCAACGTCCTGACTTTC. Its translation: CASSVGATGANVLTF.